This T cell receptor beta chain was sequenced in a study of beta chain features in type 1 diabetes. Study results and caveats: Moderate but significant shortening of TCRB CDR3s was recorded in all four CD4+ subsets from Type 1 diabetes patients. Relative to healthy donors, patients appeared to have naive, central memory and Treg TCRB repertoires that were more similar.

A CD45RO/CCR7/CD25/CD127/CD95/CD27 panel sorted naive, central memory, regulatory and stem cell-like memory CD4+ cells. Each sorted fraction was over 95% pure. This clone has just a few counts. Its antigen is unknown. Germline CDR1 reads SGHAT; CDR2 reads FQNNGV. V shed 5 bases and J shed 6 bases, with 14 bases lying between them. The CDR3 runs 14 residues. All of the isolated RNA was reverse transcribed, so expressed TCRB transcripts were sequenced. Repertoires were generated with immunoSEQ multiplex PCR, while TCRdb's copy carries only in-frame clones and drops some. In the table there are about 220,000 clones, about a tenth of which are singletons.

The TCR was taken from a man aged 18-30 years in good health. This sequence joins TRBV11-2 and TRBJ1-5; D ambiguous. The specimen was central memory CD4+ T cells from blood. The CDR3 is CASSQSGVVQPQHF. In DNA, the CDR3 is TGTGCCAGCAGCCAGAGCGGGGTAGTTCAGCCCCAGCATTTT.